The 32 T cell receptor beta chains in this list originate from one sample, sequenced in a study of blood T cell repertoires in COVID-19. Using immunoSEQ multiplex PCR, the repertoire was profiled, and TCRdb retains in-frame clones only, with some absent. This sample has about 48,000 clones, with 80% to 90% found just once. Input material: peripheral blood. These TCRs come from an elderly woman with COVID-19, enrolled during active disease.

The V gene is TRBV5-1, the J gene TRBJ2-7; tentatively, D is TRBD1 (5 bases). CDR1 SGHRS and CDR2 YFSETQ come from the germline V gene. V was pared by 3 bases and J by 0 bases, with 10 bases between. The CDR3 spans 14 residues. CDR3 residues: CASSSQGFSYEQYF. CDR3 sequence (DNA): TGCGCCAGCAGCTCGCAGGGCTTCTCCTACGAGCAGTACTTC.

This chain joins TRBV3-1 (or the pseudogene TRBV3-2) and TRBJ2-7, with 10 bases fitting TRBD2. The CDR3 is 19 residues long. The junction had 15 bases not matched to a gene; V was cut back by 3 bases and J by 1 base. Germline CDR1 is LGHDT and CDR2 is YNNKEL (reference sequence). CDR3 sequence (DNA): TGTGCCAGCAGCCATCGGCAGCGGGGGGGTTCGACTAGTTCCTACGAGCAGTACTTC. Its protein is CASSHRQRGGSTSSYEQYF.

The J gene is TRBJ1-1, the V gene TRBV7-3; possibly TRBD1 for D (5 bases). Germline loops: CDR1 SGHTA, CDR2 FQGTGA. Trimming shortened V by 2 bases and J by 1 base, and 14 bases separated the two germline ends. This CDR3 is built from 16 residues. The DNA for the CDR3 is TGTGCCAGCAGCTTAGTCCCCTCAGGGCGGAACACTGAAGCTTTCTTT. This sequence encodes CASSLVPSGRNTEAFF.

This chain links TRBV18 with TRBJ2-3; maybe TRBD1 (6 bases). The germline CDR1 and CDR2 sequences are KGHSH and LQKENI. V lost 2 bases and J 7 bases, leaving 22 bases between the germline ends. CDR3 length: 17 amino acids. The CDR3 bases are TGTGCCAGCTCACCAGGGATTGGGGCCAGGGGCGTTAATACGCAGTATTTT. Translating it yields CASSPGIGARGVNTQYF.

The chain has TRBV11-2 and TRBJ1-5; D gene ambiguous. The ends were cut back, 0 bases at V and 1 base at J, with 7 bases in the middle. The CDR3 totals 15 residues. Germline V lookup: CDR1 SGHAT, CDR2 FQNNGV. The CDR3, as DNA: TGTGCCAGCAGCTTAGATCCCTCGAGCAATCAGCCCCAGCATTTT. This sequence encodes CASSLDPSSNQPQHF.

The chain couples TRBV24-1 to TRBJ2-1; the match to TRBD2 covers 10 bases. Unmatched junction bases numbered 6, after V lost 4 bases and J lost 7 bases. The CDR3 totals 15 residues. Germline values: CDR1 KGHDR, CDR2 SFDVKD. The CDR3 region has the DNA TGTGCCACCAGTGACCTAGCGGGAGTAGAGAATGAGCAGTTCTTC. The encoded protein is CATSDLAGVENEQFF.

DNA for the CDR3: TGCGCCAGCAGCTTGGAACAGGGTGCCAAAAACATTCAGTACTTC. Translating gives CASSLEQGAKNIQYF. The chain links TRBV5-1 to TRBJ2-4, with a tentative D call TRBD1 (6 bases). V shed 0 bases and J shed 1 base, with 8 bases lying between them. The CDR3 has 15 residues. Germline CDR1 reads SGHRS; CDR2 reads YFSETQ.

V usage is TRBV29-1 and J usage is TRBJ1-3, with 7 bases aligning to TRBD1. In germline, CDR1 is SQVTM, CDR2 ANQGSEA. The CDR3 runs to 14 residues. J lost 2 bases, V lost 6 bases, and 7 bases had no gene match. Here the CDR3 DNA reads TGCAGCGTCAAGACAGGGCGCGCTGGAAACACCATATATTTT. Residues: CSVKTGRAGNTIYF.

A word on this clone: Other DNA sequences of this sample code for an identical CDR3. The rearrangement joins TRBV3-1 (or the pseudogene TRBV3-2) to TRBJ1-1; 7 bases agree with TRBD1. CDR1 LGHDT and CDR2 YNNKEL come from the germline V gene (reference sequence). The CDR3 has 14 amino acids. Trimming cost V 6 bases and J 0 bases; bases outside gene matches: 4. The CDR3 spells CASSPGTVNTEAFF. The CDR3 nucleotides read TGTGCCAGCAGTCCCGGGACAGTGAACACTGAAGCTTTCTTT.

This chain uses TRBV12-5 with TRBJ2-1, with 12 bases fitting TRBD2. The CDR3 loop spans 15 amino acids. The germline V gene encodes CDR1 LGHNT and CDR2 FRNRAP. The V gene end was trimmed by 1 base and the J gene end by 8 bases; junction bases not matched to a gene: 3. Here the CDR3 DNA reads TGTGCTAGTGGTTTGGGGCTAGCGGGAGGGGATGAGCAGTTCTTC. Protein product: CASGLGLAGGDEQFF.

V gene TRBV24-1 combines with J gene TRBJ2-7; no definite D call. Trimming took off 7 bases at V and 4 bases at J, with 7 bases between the two ends. Germline-derived CDR1 and CDR2 are KGHDR and SFDVKD. This CDR3 contains 11 residues. The CDR3 region is CATSQEYEQYF. The CDR3, as DNA: TGTGCCACCAGCCAAGAGTACGAGCAGTACTTC.

The chain links TRBV10-3 to TRBJ1-1; TRBD1 matches 8 bases. The V segment lost 6 bases and the J segment 5 bases; nucleotides outside the gene matches: 5. This CDR3 comprises 13 residues. The V gene's germline CDR1 is ENHRY and CDR2 SYGVKD. DNA of the CDR3: TGTGCCATCAGCGAACAGGGGGGAACTGAAGCTTTCTTT. It encodes CAISEQGGTEAFF.

The chain is built from TRBV29-1 and TRBJ1-2; D remains ambiguous. CDR1 is SQVTM, CDR2 ANQGSEA, per germline. V lost 3 bases and J lost 6, with 2 bases in between. This CDR3 spans 9 amino acids. CDR3 bases: TGCAGCGTTGATAATGGCTACACCTTC. Translated: CSVDNGYTF.

The chain has TRBV24-1 and TRBJ2-5; D ambiguous. Trimming took 1 base from V and 4 from J, leaving 6 bases between them. Per germline, CDR1 KGHDR and CDR2 SFDVKD. The CDR3 extends over 13 amino acids. The CDR3 region is CATSDFFRETQYF. Here the CDR3 DNA reads TGTGCCACCAGTGATTTTTTCAGAGAGACCCAGTACTTC.

V and J are TRBV11-2 and TRBJ2-2; 13 bases are a match to TRBD2. Germline CDR1 is SGHAT and CDR2 is FQNNGV. The CDR3 has 18 residues. V shed 10 bases and J 0 bases; nucleotides not matched to a gene: 11. Here the CDR3 reads CATKPEGLAGPNTGELFF. In nucleotides, the CDR3 is TGTGCCACTAAACCCGAGGGACTAGCGGGACCGAACACCGGGGAGCTGTTTTTT.

The chain carries TRBV27 and TRBJ2-1, with unresolved D. V was cut by 5 bases and J by 9 bases, with 17 bases left in between. The germline gives CDR1 MNHEY, CDR2 SMNVEV (reference sequence). The CDR3 is 14 residues long. The DNA for the CDR3 is TGTGCCAGCAGTGCCCGCTCCAGGCTGGCTGAGCAGTTCTTC. The encoded protein is CASSARSRLAEQFF.

The chain joins TRBV5-6 to TRBJ1-1; D is undetermined. The CDR3 spans 14 residues. Trimming stripped 1 base from V and 7 bases from J, with 14 bases between. The germline CDR1 and CDR2 sequences are SGHDT and YYEEEE. DNA for the CDR3: TGTGCCAGCAGCTTGCGGGCGGGTCGGCGTGAAGCTTTCTTT. This sequence encodes CASSLRAGRREAFF.

The chain combines TRBV6-5 with TRBJ1-2; the D gene is possibly TRBD1 (6 bases). Trimming took off 7 bases at V and 4 bases at J, with 10 bases between the two ends. CDR3 length: 12 amino acids. CDR1 and CDR2 from the germline V gene are MNHEY and SVGAGI. The CDR3 region has the DNA TGTGCCAGCACGCCCAGGGGCTATGGCTACACCTTC. Protein: CASTPRGYGYTF.

V gene TRBV5-1 combines with J gene TRBJ2-7; 7 nucleotides match TRBD1. Germline V gene lookup returns CDR1 SGHRS and CDR2 YFSETQ. Germline trimming cut 4 bases from V and 2 bases from J; bases unmatched to any gene: 12. The CDR3 contains 16 residues. The CDR3 spells CASSPGTATVTYEQYF. CDR3 nucleotides: TGCGCCAGCAGCCCAGGGACAGCGACCGTAACCTACGAGCAGTACTTC. Full variable domain (rest looked up from reference TRBV5-1 and TRBJ2-7): KAGVTQTPRYLIKTRGQQVTLSCSPISGHRSVSWYQQTPGQGLQFLFEYFSETQRNKGNFPGRFSGRQFSNSRSEMNVSTLELGDSALYLCASSPGTATVTYEQYFGPGTRLTVT.

This chain connects TRBV29-1 to TRBJ2-7; D perhaps matches TRBD2 (5 bases). Trimming took off 4 bases at V and 7 bases at J, with 26 bases between the two ends. This CDR3 region has 16 residues. The germline V gene encodes CDR1 SQVTM and CDR2 ANQGSEA. The CDR3 spells CSVGGMPRTNKREQYF. DNA of the CDR3: TGCAGCGTTGGAGGGATGCCAAGAACTAACAAACGAGAGCAGTACTTC.

The chain uses TRBV9 and TRBJ2-5, with unresolved D. The CDR3 totals 14 residues. With 1 base removed from V and 4 bases from J, the gap between germline ends came to 11 bases. The germline V gene has CDR1 SGDLS and CDR2 YYNGEE. The CDR3, as DNA: TGTGCCAGCAGCGTAAGGCCTAGAGGAGAGACCCAGTACTTC. Amino acid sequence: CASSVRPRGETQYF.

This rearrangement joins TRBV6-5 to TRBJ1-2, with a tentative D call TRBD1 (6 bases). Germline lookup yields CDR1 MNHEY and CDR2 SVGAGI. The CDR3 is made up of 16 amino acids. V dropped 3 bases and J dropped 8 bases, with 22 bases sitting between them. In DNA, the CDR3 is TGTGCCAGCAGTTATAAGGCCCAGGGGCTGGGGGAAGGCTACACCTTC. It codes for CASSYKAQGLGEGYTF.

The chain joins TRBV5-4 to TRBJ2-7; the D gene is possibly TRBD1 (7 bases). The V and J ends lost 2 bases and 2 bases respectively, with 11 bases between them. This CDR3 spans 14 amino acids. Germline V gene sequence: CDR1 SGHNT, CDR2 YYREEE (reference sequence). The DNA for the CDR3 is TGTGCCAGCAGCTTCCAGGGGGGAGCCTACGAGCAGTACTTC. Translated: CASSFQGGAYEQYF. Using reference TRBV5-4 and TRBJ2-7 for the parts outside the CDR3, the full variable domain is ETGVTQSPTHLIKTRGQQVTLRCSSQSGHNTVSWYQQALGQGPQFIFQYYREEENGRGNFPPRFSGLQFPNYSSELNVNALELDDSALYLCASSFQGGAYEQYFGPGTRLTVT.

This clone was picked up one time. V usage is TRBV5-1 and J usage is TRBJ2-7, with 9 positions matching TRBD1. The germline CDR1 and CDR2 sequences are SGHRS and YFSETQ. The CDR3 is made up of 14 amino acids. After removal of 4 bases from V and 2 bases from J, the junction contained 4 bases not matched to a gene. The CDR3 spells CASSPDRGTYEQYF. CDR3 sequence (DNA): TGCGCCAGCAGCCCGGACAGGGGAACCTACGAGCAGTACTTC.

This rearrangement joins TRBV7-9 to TRBJ1-1; D remains unclear. CDR3 size: 14 residues. Germline loops: CDR1 SEHNR, CDR2 FQNEAQ (reference sequence). Trimming removed 0 bases at V and 1 base at J, with 6 bases between. CDR3 region: CASSLATANTEAFF. DNA of the CDR3: TGTGCCAGCAGCTTAGCCACAGCGAACACTGAAGCTTTCTTT.

CDR3 protein: CASSLVEVGTDTQYF. The CDR3 DNA sequence: TGTGCCAGCAGCTTAGTGGAGGTCGGCACAGATACGCAGTATTTT. The chain has TRBV7-9 and TRBJ2-3, with a possible D match to TRBD2 (5 bases). Trimming took off 1 base at V and 1 base at J, with 9 bases between the two ends. CDR3 size: 15 residues. In germline, CDR1 is SEHNR, CDR2 FQNEAQ (reference sequence). The whole variable domain, remainder taken from reference TRBV7-9 and TRBJ2-3, is DTGVSQNPRHKITKRGQNVTFRCDPISEHNRLYWYRQTLGQGPEFLTYFQNEAQLEKSRLLSDRFSAERPKGSFSTLEIQRTEQGDSAMYLCASSLVEVGTDTQYFGPGTRLTVL.

This clone was observed a single time. This sequence joins TRBV27 and TRBJ2-2; no clear D gene. Germline loops: CDR1 MNHEY, CDR2 SMNVEV (reference sequence). V was shortened by 4 bases and J by 3 bases, with 3 bases between the two germline ends. The CDR3 is 12 residues long. DNA for the CDR3: TGTGCCAGCAGTTCCTACACCGGGGAGCTGTTTTTT. As protein: CASSSYTGELFF.

This clone was picked up one time. The genes are TRBV7-9 and TRBJ2-2; a possible D gene is TRBD1 (6 bases). The CDR3 is 14 residues long. V lost 5 bases and J lost 3, with 10 bases in between. Germline CDR1 SEHNR, CDR2 FQNEAQ (reference sequence). CDR3 region: CASSAQGYTGELFF. The CDR3 DNA sequence: TGTGCCAGCAGCGCACAGGGTTACACCGGGGAGCTGTTTTTT.

The V call is TRBV7-9, the J call TRBJ2-3; 9 nucleotides match TRBD2. Unmatched junction bases numbered 7, after V lost 8 bases and J lost 4 bases. The V gene's germline CDR1 is SEHNR and CDR2 FQNEAQ (reference sequence). The CDR3 has 14 amino acids. CDR3 sequence (DNA): TGTGCCAGCGGGGGACTAGCCCAGTCAGATACGCAGTATTTT. Its translation: CASGGLAQSDTQYF.

The CDR3 is CASSYGRWETQYF. The CDR3 nucleotides read TGTGCCAGCAGTTACGGGCGATGGGAGACCCAGTACTTC. The chain combines TRBV6-5 with TRBJ2-5; D remains unclear. Germline V lookup: CDR1 MNHEY, CDR2 SVGAGI. The CDR3 totals 13 residues. Trimming removed 2 bases from V and 5 bases from J, with 9 bases in between.

The genes are TRBV2 and TRBJ1-6, with TRBD1 identical over 10 bases. J gave up 7 bases and V 6 bases, and 6 bases lay outside the gene matches. Germline assignment: CDR1 SNHLY and CDR2 FYNNEI. The CDR3 is made up of 15 amino acids. The CDR3 nucleotides read TGTGCCAGCAGAGGACAGGGGGTAACGAATTCACCCCTCCACTTT. Translation gives CASRGQGVTNSPLHF.

V and J are TRBV30 and TRBJ1-5; 7 nucleotides line up with TRBD1. Germline assignment: CDR1 GTSNPN and CDR2 SVGIG (reference sequence). The CDR3 length is 14 residues. The V gene end was trimmed by 2 bases and the J gene end by 2 bases; junction bases not matched to a gene: 3. CDR3 amino acids: CAWSRTGGNQPQHF. CDR3 bases: TGTGCCTGGAGTAGGACAGGCGGCAATCAGCCCCAGCATTTT.